This T cell receptor beta chain derives from a study of cytomegalovirus exposure and HLA in healthy donors. The CDR3 is 17 residues long. CDR1 is SGHRS and CDR2 is YFSETQ in the germline V gene. Unmatched junction bases numbered 5, after V lost 0 bases and J lost 2 bases. The study's findings and limits: Donor immune exposure was known only as CMV serostatus. TCR beta chain V- and J-gene trimming was linked, in a later analysis, to a missense variant in DCLRE1C. Across donors, sequencing depth was assumed by presence/absence analyses to be roughly uniform. It was confirmed in vitro that three of the CMV-associated chains were specific for CMV antigens.

PCR primers comprised 60 Vbeta and 13 Jbeta primers. Method: immunoSEQ multiplex PCR; TCRdb's copy keeps in-frame clones and lacks some. Of under 150,000 clones in the sample, approximately 82% are singletons; the top ten hold under 3.5%. About this clone: Its antigen is unknown.

The chain is built from TRBV5-1 and TRBJ2-6; TRBD1 matches 7 bases. This TCR came from a man in his fifties in good health and CMV-seronegative. Sequencing was carried out using PBMCs. The CDR3 DNA reads as TGCGCCAGCAGCTTGGGGACAGGTGGTACTGGGGCCAACGTCCTGACTTTC. Translation: CASSLGTGGTGANVLTF.